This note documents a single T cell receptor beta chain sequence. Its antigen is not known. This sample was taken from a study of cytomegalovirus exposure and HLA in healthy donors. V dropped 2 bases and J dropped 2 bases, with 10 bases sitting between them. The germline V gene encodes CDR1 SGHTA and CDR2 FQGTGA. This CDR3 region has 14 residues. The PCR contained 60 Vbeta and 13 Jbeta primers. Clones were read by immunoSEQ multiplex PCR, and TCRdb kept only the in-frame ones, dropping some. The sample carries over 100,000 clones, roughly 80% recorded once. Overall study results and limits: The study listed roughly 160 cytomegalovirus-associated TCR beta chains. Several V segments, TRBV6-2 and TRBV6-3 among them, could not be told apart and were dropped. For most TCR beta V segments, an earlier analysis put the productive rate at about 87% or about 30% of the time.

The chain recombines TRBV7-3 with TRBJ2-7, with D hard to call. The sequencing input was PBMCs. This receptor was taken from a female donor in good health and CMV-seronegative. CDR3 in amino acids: CASSLRPPPYEQYF. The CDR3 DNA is TGTGCCAGCAGCTTACGTCCCCCCCCCTACGAGCAGTACTTC.